This T cell receptor beta chain was profiled in a study of T cells in Graves' hyperthyroidism and ophthalmopathy. Across the whole study: The initial diagnosis was the point when peripheral blood was collected, ahead of any treatment. General study findings and limits: Within blood appeared most thyroid clonotypes that had expanded above 0.001.

Germline lookup yields CDR1 LGHDT and CDR2 YNNKEL (reference sequence). The CDR3 extends over 16 amino acids. V was shortened by 3 bases and J by 1 base, with 12 bases between the two germline ends. The PBMCs were taken from about 9.7 ml of fresh peripheral blood. Amplified TCR beta CDR3 regions derived from RNA transcripts. First-round RT-PCR with HTBI primers amplified the TCR CDR3 region. TCRdb re-derived calls from the multiplex PCR reads in MiXCR, one entry per CDR3 protein. The data contain 500,000 or so distinct CDR3 sequences, roughly 16% of them singletons. This clonotype was picked up a small number of times. Its antigen remains unknown.

This receptor was taken from a woman aged 30 to 39 with Graves' ophthalmopathy. V gene TRBV3-1 combines with J gene TRBJ2-2; D unresolved. The specimen sequenced was blood. CDR3 nucleotides: TGTGCCAGCAGCCAGGCTAGGGCATTGAACACCGGGGAGCTGTTTTTT. This gives the protein CASSQARALNTGELFF.